These 15 T cell receptor beta chains came from one sample sequenced in a study of cytomegalovirus exposure and HLA in healthy donors (dated by TCRdb to between 2016 and 2019). The method behind the library was the immunoSEQ multiplex PCR assay. This immuneACCESS table, as held by TCRdb, lists in-frame sequences with V and J called but not all clones. Of the missing ones, under half trace to an unresolved V gene in checked studies; the others have no known cause. The sample records roughly 76,000 clones, roughly 94% of which are singletons. The ten biggest clones cover about 1.6% of the sample. Sequenced: PBMCs. The receptor source for this set is a man in his late teens or twenties in good health and CMV-seropositive.

The V call is TRBV5-4, the J call TRBJ2-5; the D gene is possibly TRBD2 (5 bases). This CDR3 spans 16 amino acids. Trimming stripped 0 bases from V and 4 bases from J, with 16 bases between. The germline V gene has CDR1 SGHNT and CDR2 YYREEE (reference sequence). The chain's CDR3 is CASSLDRRKGGETQYF. CDR3 sequence (DNA): TGTGCCAGCAGCTTGGATCGGAGGAAAGGTGGAGAGACCCAGTACTTC.

This chain links TRBV18 with TRBJ2-7, with TRBD2 matching over 10 bases. The CDR3 is 15 amino acids. CDR1 KGHSH and CDR2 LQKENI come from the germline V gene. V gave up 2 bases and J gave up 6 bases; unmatched junction bases: 7. Here the CDR3 DNA reads TGTGCCAGCTCACCATCCAGCGGGAGGGCGGCCGAGCAGTACTTC. Translated: CASSPSSGRAAEQYF.

A remark on this clone: One end of the junction fails to match germline, which may point to a read error. The gene calls are TRBV18 and TRBJ2-1; D may be TRBD1 (6 bases). Germline values: CDR1 KGHSH, CDR2 LQKENI. This CDR3 is 16 amino acids long. CDR3 region: CASSPQGVVAYNEQFF. DNA of the CDR3: TGTGCCAGCTCCCCACAGGGAGTAGTTGCGTACAATGAGCAGTTCTTC.

The V call is TRBV5-1, the J call TRBJ2-1, with D uncertain. Trimming left V 5 bases short and J 5 bases short, with 8 bases between. The length of the CDR3 is 12 residues. The germline V gene has CDR1 SGHRS and CDR2 YFSETQ. CDR3 loop: CASRRSDNEQFF. CDR3 DNA sequence: TGCGCCAGCAGGAGGAGTGACAATGAGCAGTTCTTC.

The rearrangement uses TRBV29-1 and TRBJ1-2; D ambiguous. Trimming left V 0 bases short and J 1 base short, with 3 bases between. In germline, CDR1 is SQVTM, CDR2 ANQGSEA. This CDR3 is built from 12 residues. The chain's CDR3 is CSVEERNYGYTF. The DNA for the CDR3 is TGCAGCGTTGAAGAGCGTAACTATGGCTACACCTTC.

This rearrangement joins TRBV6-5 to TRBJ2-7, with a possible D match to TRBD1 (5 bases). V gave up 8 bases and J gave up 5 bases, with 16 bases separating them. In germline, CDR1 is MNHEY, CDR2 SVGAGI. This CDR3 has 13 residues. CDR3 protein: CASRLSGRNEQYF. The CDR3 DNA reads TGTGCCAGCCGGTTGTCAGGGCGGAACGAGCAGTACTTC.

This chain uses TRBV7-6 with TRBJ2-2, with TRBD2 identical over 7 bases. V lost 6 bases and J lost 2; bases outside the gene matches: 15. Germline V gene data show CDR1 as SGHVS and CDR2 as FNYEAQ. The CDR3 sequence is 18 residues long. The DNA for the CDR3 is TGTGCCAGCAGTCAAGAGCTCCCGGGACTATACAACACCGGGGAGCTGTTTTTT. Translating gives CASSQELPGLYNTGELFF. The full variable domain, completed using reference TRBV7-6 and TRBJ2-2, is GAGVSQSPRYKVTKRGQDVALRCDPISGHVSLYWYRQALGQGPEFLTYFNYEAQQDKSGLPNDRFSAERPEGSISTLTIQRTEQRDSAMYRCASSQELPGLYNTGELFFGEGSRLTVL.

The chain carries TRBV18 and TRBJ1-1, with D hard to call. The germline V gene has CDR1 KGHSH and CDR2 LQKENI. Trimming pared 6 bases from V and 4 bases from J, leaving 12 bases between. CDR3 length equals 13 residues. CDR3 nucleotide sequence: TGTGCCAGCTCCGAACGGGTAAGCACTGAAGCTTTCTTT. Its translation is CASSERVSTEAFF.

The gene calls are TRBV5-6 and TRBJ1-5, with a tentative D call TRBD1 (6 bases). V shed 3 bases and J shed 5 bases, with 15 bases lying between them. This CDR3 has 15 amino acids. Per the germline V gene, CDR1 is SGHDT and CDR2 is YYEEEE. CDR3 amino acids: CASSSRQVSHQPQHF. The DNA of the CDR3 is TGTGCCAGCAGCTCAAGACAGGTTTCGCATCAGCCCCAGCATTTT.

The chain employs TRBV7-9 and TRBJ2-2, with a tentative D call TRBD2 (5 bases). Trimming pared 6 bases from V and 0 bases from J, leaving 8 bases between. The CDR3 is 14 amino acids. CDR1 is SEHNR and CDR2 is FQNEAQ in the germline V gene (reference sequence). CDR3 sequence (DNA): TGTGCCAGCAGGCGGGTCCCGAACACCGGGGAGCTGTTTTTT. Translated: CASRRVPNTGELFF.

The chain recombines TRBV28 with TRBJ1-1; D unclear. CDR3 length: 14 residues. Trimming shortened V by 5 bases and J by 1 base, and 11 bases separated the two germline ends. The germline CDR1 and CDR2 sequences are MDHEN and SYDVKM. As DNA, the CDR3 is TGTGCCAGCAGTACCAAAATACAGAACACTGAAGCTTTCTTT. Protein product: CASSTKIQNTEAFF. Drawing the rest from reference TRBV28 and TRBJ1-1, the complete variable domain is DVKVTQSSRYLVKRTGEKVFLECVQDMDHENMFWYRQDPGLGLRLIYFSYDVKMKEKGDIPEGYSVSREKKERFSLILESASTNQTSMYLCASSTKIQNTEAFFGQGTRLTVV.

V and J are TRBV29-1 and TRBJ1-1, with 7 bases matching TRBD1. Germline CDR1 SQVTM, CDR2 ANQGSEA. The V and J ends lost 6 bases and 5 bases, in that order; junction bases with no gene match: 12. The CDR3 loop spans 14 amino acids. CDR3 in DNA: TGCAGCGTCGCCCTTACAGGGGCTGCGACTGAAGCTTTCTTT. It codes for CSVALTGAATEAFF.

The V call is TRBV6-4, the J call TRBJ2-1; TRBD2 matches at 7 bases. Germline V gene sequence: CDR1 MRHNA, CDR2 SNTAGT. The ends lost 3 bases at V and 6 bases at J; junction bases unmatched: 8. CDR3 length equals 15 residues. The CDR3: CASSDGASGSNEQFF. The CDR3 nucleotides are TGTGCCAGCAGTGATGGGGCTAGCGGTTCCAATGAGCAGTTCTTC.

The rearrangement links TRBV5-6 to TRBJ2-7, with a possible D match to TRBD2 (6 bases). Germline CDR1 reads SGHDT; CDR2 reads YYEEEE. Trimming stripped 5 bases from V and 6 bases from J, with 15 bases between. This CDR3 has 13 residues. The CDR3 DNA is TGTGCCAGCAGTCGGCCCTCCGGGAGCGAGCAGTACTTC. It encodes CASSRPSGSEQYF.

The chain is built from TRBV4-2 and TRBJ2-1; weak D call: TRBD2 (6 bases). This CDR3 is built from 17 residues. Germline assignment: CDR1 LGHNA and CDR2 YNFKEQ. V lost 0 bases, J lost 0 bases, and 12 bases lay in between. CDR3 coding DNA: TGTGCCAGCAGCCAAGAAGGAATAGCGGCCTCCTACAATGAGCAGTTCTTC. This codes for CASSQEGIAASYNEQFF.